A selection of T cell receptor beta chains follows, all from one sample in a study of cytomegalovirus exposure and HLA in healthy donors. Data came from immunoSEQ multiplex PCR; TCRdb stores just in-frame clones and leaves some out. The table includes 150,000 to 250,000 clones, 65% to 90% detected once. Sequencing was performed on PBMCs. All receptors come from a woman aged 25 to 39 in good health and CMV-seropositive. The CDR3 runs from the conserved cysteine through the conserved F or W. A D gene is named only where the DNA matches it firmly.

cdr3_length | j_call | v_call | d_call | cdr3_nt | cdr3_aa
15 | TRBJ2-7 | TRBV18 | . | TGTGCCAGCTCATCCCGGCGACAGAGCTCCTACGAGCAGTACTTC | CASSSRRQSSYEQYF
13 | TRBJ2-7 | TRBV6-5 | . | TGTGCCAGCAGCCCCCCGGGGGTTTACGAGCAGTACTTC | CASSPPGVYEQYF
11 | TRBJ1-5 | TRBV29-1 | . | TGCAGCGCCGCGGGCGGGGGAGCCCAGCATTTT | CSAAGGGAQHF
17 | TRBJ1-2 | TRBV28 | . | TGTGCCAGCAGCGTCACAACTTCTACAATACAGGCATCTGGCTACACCTTC | CASSVTTSTIQASGYTF
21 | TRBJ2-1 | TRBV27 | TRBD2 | TGTGCCAGCAGTTTAAGTCTCCTTAGACTAGCGGGAGTTCGCGCCTACAATGAGCAGTTCTTC | CASSLSLLRLAGVRAYNEQFF
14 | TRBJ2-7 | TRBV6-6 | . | TGTGCCAGTCTCTCTCCAGGGCCCTCCTACGAGCAGTACTTC | CASLSPGPSYEQYF
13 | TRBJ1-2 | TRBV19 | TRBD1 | TGTGCCAGTAGCCCGACAGGGCGATTGGGCTACACCTTC | CASSPTGRLGYTF
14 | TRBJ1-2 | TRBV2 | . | TGTGCCAGCAGGCCGGGGGGGGACTCCTATGGCTACACCTTC | CASRPGGDSYGYTF
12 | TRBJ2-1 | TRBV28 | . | TGTGCCAGCAGTTTTGAGGCCAATGAGCAGTTCTTC | CASSFEANEQFF
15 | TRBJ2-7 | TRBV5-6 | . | TGTGCCAGCAGCTCTTACTCCCTTACTTACTACGAGCAGTACTTC | CASSSYSLTYYEQYF
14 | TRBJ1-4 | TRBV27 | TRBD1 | TGTGCCAGCAGGAAGACAGGGATTAATGAAAAACTGTTTTTT | CASRKTGINEKLFF
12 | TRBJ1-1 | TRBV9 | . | TGTGCCAGCAGCGTTCTTCAGACTGAAGCTTTCTTT | CASSVLQTEAFF
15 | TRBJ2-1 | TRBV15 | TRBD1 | TGTGCCACCAGCAGCAGGACAGGGCCCTACAATGAGCAGTTCTTC | CATSSRTGPYNEQFF
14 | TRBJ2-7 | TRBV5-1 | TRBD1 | TGCGCCAGCAGATTAGGGACAGGGGTTAGCGAGCAGTACTTC | CASRLGTGVSEQYF
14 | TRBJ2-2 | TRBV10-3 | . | TGTGCCATCAGCCTACAGGGAAGGGACGGGGAGCTGTTTTTT | CAISLQGRDGELFF
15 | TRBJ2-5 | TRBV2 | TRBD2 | TGTGCCAGCTCTCGGGGGACTAGCGATAAAGAGACCCAGTACTTC | CASSRGTSDKETQYF
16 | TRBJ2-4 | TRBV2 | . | TGTGCCGCAAGTAGACAGCCAAATTTAGCCAAAAACATTCAGTACTTC | CAASRQPNLAKNIQYF